Following are 20 T cell receptor beta chains from one sample sequenced in a study of blood T cell repertoires in COVID-19. This table comes from immunoSEQ multiplex PCR, and its TCRdb copy is limited to in-frame clones, with some not included. The sample records approximately 400,000 clones, 70% to 90% being singletons. Sequenced input: PBMCs or T cells enriched from blood (not recorded which). These receptors were collected from a man aged 25 to 45 who had recovered from COVID-19.

The V call is TRBV19, the J call TRBJ2-2; D is possibly TRBD2 (6 bases). The CDR3 has 16 amino acids. V lost 5 bases to trimming and J lost 1 base, with 14 bases between them. Germline values: CDR1 LNHDA, CDR2 SQIVND (reference sequence). In nucleotides, the CDR3 is TGTGCCAGTAGTCTACTTGGGGGGATGAACACCGGGGAGCTGTTTTTT. The encoded protein is CASSLLGGMNTGELFF.

The rearrangement links TRBV7-9 to TRBJ2-6; a possible D gene is TRBD1 (6 bases). CDR1 is SEHNR and CDR2 is FQNEAQ in the germline V gene (reference sequence). There are 15 residues in the CDR3. The V gene lost 11 bases and the J gene lost 0 bases, with 14 bases spanning the gap. The CDR3 region is CAGTRSVSGANVLTF. The CDR3 DNA reads as TGTGCCGGGACAAGGTCAGTCTCTGGGGCCAACGTCCTGACTTTC.

The chain couples TRBV10-3 to TRBJ1-2, with D possibly being TRBD1 (5 bases). The V gene lost 4 bases and the J gene lost 6 bases, with 12 bases spanning the gap. Per the germline V gene, CDR1 is ENHRY and CDR2 is SYGVKD. The CDR3 covers 13 residues. The CDR3 reads CAISGIKGDGYTF. Here the CDR3 DNA reads TGTGCCATCAGTGGAATCAAAGGGGATGGCTACACCTTC.

This chain uses TRBV10-3 with TRBJ2-1; a possible D gene is TRBD1 (5 bases). V was clipped by 7 bases and J by 5 bases, with 24 bases between them. CDR3 length: 17 residues. Germline V CDR1 and CDR2: ENHRY, SYGVKD. The CDR3 loop reads CAITPTDRGEFDNEQFF. In DNA, the CDR3 is TGTGCCATCACTCCAACAGATAGGGGCGAATTTGACAATGAGCAGTTCTTC.

This clone was seen more than once but under ten times. The rearrangement links TRBV4-3 to TRBJ1-4; D gene ambiguous. The CDR3 has 13 amino acids. The V gene's germline CDR1 is LGHNA and CDR2 YSLEER. The V gene lost 4 bases and the J gene lost 4 bases, with 7 bases spanning the gap. Written as DNA, the CDR3 is TGCGCCAGCAGCCGGGAGTTTAATGAAAAACTGTTTTTT. This gives the protein CASSREFNEKLFF.

The gene calls are TRBV10-3 and TRBJ2-2, with a weak D call TRBD1 (6 bases). V was trimmed by 6 bases and J by 2 bases, leaving 13 bases between them. The CDR3 contains 15 residues. Germline CDR1 is ENHRY and CDR2 is SYGVKD. In DNA, the CDR3 is TGTGCCATCAGCGCCGACAGGACAAACACCGGGGAGCTGTTTTTT. It codes for CAISADRTNTGELFF.

J is TRBJ1-2 and V is TRBV2; D is perhaps TRBD1 (5 bases). The V gene's germline CDR1 is SNHLY and CDR2 FYNNEI. The V gene lost 6 bases and the J gene lost 7 bases, with 15 bases spanning the gap. CDR3 length: 13 amino acids. CDR3 coding DNA: TGTGCCAGCAGAGCCGACAGCCCCCGTGGCTACACCTTC. Translation: CASRADSPRGYTF.

The chain is built from TRBV6-5 and TRBJ1-5; D remains unclear. Per germline, CDR1 MNHEY and CDR2 SVGAGI. The CDR3 consists of 15 residues. Trimming took off 7 bases at V and 0 bases at J, with 13 bases between the two ends. CDR3 protein: CASNPQVYSNQPQHF. As DNA, the CDR3 is TGTGCCAGCAATCCCCAGGTCTATAGCAATCAGCCCCAGCATTTT.

The chain combines TRBV9 with TRBJ2-3; 9 positions match TRBD2. Germline values: CDR1 SGDLS, CDR2 YYNGEE. The CDR3 has 16 residues. V was clipped by 0 bases and J by 1 base; unmatched bases: 3. CDR3 sequence (DNA): TGTGCCAGCAGCGTAGCTATAGCGGGGGGCACAGATACGCAGTATTTT. It encodes CASSVAIAGGTDTQYF.

The V gene is TRBV3-1 (or the pseudogene TRBV3-2), the J gene TRBJ2-2; maybe TRBD2 (7 bases). The CDR3 extends over 16 amino acids. The germline gives CDR1 LGHDT, CDR2 YNNKEL (reference sequence). Trimming took 5 bases from V and 10 from J, leaving 23 bases between them. CDR3 sequence reads: CASSKTGTIKEVELFF. DNA for the CDR3: TGTGCCAGCAGCAAAACAGGGACTATAAAAGAAGTGGAGCTGTTTTTT.

CDR3 sequence reads: CAWSSGQGRDQPQHF. The CDR3 nucleotides are TGTGCCTGGAGCTCGGGACAGGGGCGGGATCAGCCCCAGCATTTT. The V and J genes are TRBV30 and TRBJ1-5; 10 nucleotides align to TRBD1. The junction had 7 bases not matched to a gene; V was cut back by 3 bases and J by 5 bases. The CDR3 has 15 amino acids. CDR1 GTSNPN and CDR2 SVGIG come from the germline V gene (reference sequence).

This chain connects TRBV6-1 to TRBJ2-7, with D possibly being TRBD2 (5 bases). V was clipped by 3 bases and J by 9 bases, with 9 bases between them. Germline V gene data show CDR1 as MNHNS and CDR2 as SASEGT. This CDR3 spans 11 amino acids. The CDR3 nucleotides read TGTGCCAGCAGTGATCGAAGCGGGCAGTACTTC. Translating gives CASSDRSGQYF.

The rearrangement links TRBV5-6 to TRBJ1-2; tentative D call: TRBD1 (5 bases). The CDR3 contains 15 residues. Trimming stripped 0 bases from V and 5 bases from J, with 14 bases between. Germline V gives CDR1 SGHDT, CDR2 YYEEEE. In DNA form, the CDR3 reads TGTGCCAGCAGCTTGGGGCAGGGCTACTTTTATGGCTACACCTTC. Translation gives CASSLGQGYFYGYTF.

The CDR3: CASSPTGIEAFF. The CDR3, as DNA: TGTGCCAGCTCACCTACGGGGATTGAAGCTTTCTTT. The genes are TRBV18 and TRBJ1-1; D remains unclear. Germline lookup yields CDR1 KGHSH and CDR2 LQKENI. CDR3 length equals 12 residues. Trimming pared 3 bases from V and 7 bases from J, leaving 9 bases between.

This clone was observed once. This chain connects TRBV19 to TRBJ2-7; no clear D. Germline lookup yields CDR1 LNHDA and CDR2 SQIVND (reference sequence). The CDR3 length is 12 residues. Trimming stripped 0 bases from V and 3 bases from J, with 3 bases between. CDR3 sequence reads: CASSIDNYEQYF. Written as DNA, the CDR3 is TGTGCCAGTAGTATAGACAACTACGAGCAGTACTTC.

The V gene is TRBV20-1, the J gene TRBJ1-1; a possible D gene is TRBD1 (5 bases). Germline V gene sequence: CDR1 DFQATT, CDR2 SNEGSKA (reference sequence). CDR3 length: 16 amino acids. The V end lost 3 bases, the J end lost 1 base, and 18 bases lay between the germline ends. The CDR3 DNA reads as TGCAGTGCTAGTCCAAGGGGCACATCATCGAACACTGAAGCTTTCTTT. Protein product: CSASPRGTSSNTEAFF.

The V call is TRBV4-1, the J call TRBJ1-6, with no clear D. The CDR3 totals 16 residues. V was clipped by 1 base and J by 6 bases, with 13 bases between them. The germline V gene has CDR1 MGHRA and CDR2 YSYEKL. As DNA, the CDR3 is TGCGCCAGCAGCCAAGGAGGGCAGATTCTTAATTCACCCCTCCACTTT. This encodes CASSQGGQILNSPLHF.

The V gene is TRBV6-5, the J gene TRBJ1-2, with D hard to call. V was clipped by 4 bases and J by 4 bases, with 10 bases between them. The length of the CDR3 is 13 residues. Germline CDR1 is MNHEY and CDR2 is SVGAGI. CDR3 in DNA: TGTGCCAGCAGTTTCCCGGGAGCCTATGGCTACACCTTC. Translation gives CASSFPGAYGYTF.

The chain carries TRBV7-8 and TRBJ1-3; the match to TRBD1 covers 9 bases. The J segment lost 7 bases and the V segment lost 2 bases, leaving 3 bases of the junction unmatched. The CDR3 is 14 amino acids. Germline V gives CDR1 SGHVS, CDR2 FQNEAQ. The CDR3 region has the DNA TGTGCCAGCAGCTTACACAGGGGGCAGAACACCATATATTTT. It yields the protein CASSLHRGQNTIYF. The whole variable domain, filled in from reference TRBV7-8 and TRBJ1-3, reads GAGVSQSPRYKVAKRGQDVALRCDPISGHVSLFWYQQALGQGPEFLTYFQNEAQLDKSGLPSDRFFAERPEGSVSTLKIQRTQQEDSAVYLCASSLHRGQNTIYFGEGSWLTVV.

V and J are TRBV5-4 and TRBJ1-3; D unclear. Trimming pared 1 base from V and 3 bases from J, leaving 8 bases between. CDR3 size: 14 residues. CDR1 is SGHNT and CDR2 is YYREEE in the germline V gene (reference sequence). In DNA, the CDR3 is TGTGCCAGCAGCTTGTTGGCCGATGGAAACACCATATATTTT. Its protein is CASSLLADGNTIYF.